This T cell receptor (beta chain) was recovered during a study of T cell responses to AZD1222 COVID-19 vaccine. Study-wide results and caveats: AZD1222 recipients seropositive at baseline numbered only 5 or 6.

The table came from immunoSEQ multiplex PCR; TCRdb's copy has only in-frame clones and leaves some out. This sample has hundreds of thousands of clones; about 93% occur once, and the top ten carry roughly 0.99%. Details on this clone: Its antigen is not identified.

The CDR3 covers 14 residues. The ends were cut back, 1 base at V and 7 bases at J, with 11 bases in the middle. The V gene's germline CDR1 is MGHDK and CDR2 SYGVNS. The material was peripheral blood, obtained on day 0 of MenACWY control vaccination. The V call is TRBV25-1, the J call TRBJ1-5, with D uncertain. This TCR was sampled from an adult in good health. The chain's CDR3 is CASSESEIGQPQHF. CDR3 DNA sequence: TGTGCCAGCAGTGAATCCGAGATCGGCCAGCCCCAGCATTTT.